This T cell receptor beta chain was identified during a study of long-term antiretroviral therapy in people with HIV. The libraries were made with immunoSEQ v3.0 at survey level. TCRdb keeps only in-frame clones here, not all; method: immunoSEQ multiplex PCR. The profile shows tens of thousands of clones, about 88% of them singletons. The sequence derives from a woman in her thirties with HIV. Sequenced here: unsorted PBMCs, sampled approximately 2.7 years before starting antiretroviral therapy.

The CDR3 reads CASSLGQGNQPQHF. The CDR3 bases are TGTGCCAGTAGTCTGGGCCAGGGCAATCAGCCCCAGCATTTT. This chain connects TRBV19 to TRBJ1-5; D remains ambiguous. V was trimmed by 5 bases and J by 2 bases, leaving 10 bases between them. This CDR3 has 14 amino acids. The germline V gene encodes CDR1 LNHDA and CDR2 SQIVND (reference sequence).